Following are 26 T cell receptor beta chains from one sample sequenced in a study of T cells expressing NK-cell markers. TCRdb reworked the 5' RACE reads into one entry per CDR3 protein, no DNA. The sample table sets out 300,000 to 500,000 distinct CDR3 sequences. The sequencing input was blood T cells: a sorted CD56 or NKG2C T cell subset, CD4+ or CD8+ T cells, or bulk PBMC T cells (not recorded which). Source of these receptors: a woman in her 50s in good health.

The chain links TRBV10-3 to TRBJ1-1; TCRdb reports TRBD1, a call that lacks DNA to check it against. The CDR3 is made up of 14 amino acids. Germline loops: CDR1 ENHRY, CDR2 SYGVKD. CDR3 residues: CAISFSTRDGEAFF.

The V gene is TRBV12-3 or TRBV12-4, the J gene TRBJ2-7. The CDR3 covers 14 residues. CDR3 sequence: CASSRSGRSYEQYF.

This chain links TRBV12-3 or TRBV12-4 with TRBJ2-2; TCRdb's D gene call, TRBD1, goes unchecked for lack of DNA. This CDR3 contains 16 residues. The CDR3 sequence is CASSLLRGPNTGELFF.

The chain uses TRBV27 and TRBJ2-5; TCRdb picks TRBD1, but there is no DNA to check that call. This CDR3 region has 15 residues. The germline V gene encodes CDR1 MNHEY and CDR2 SMNVEV (reference sequence). This CDR3 is CASSPSWDTQETQYF.

The chain carries TRBV6-5 and TRBJ2-3. The CDR3 covers 19 residues. CDR1 and CDR2 from the germline V gene are MNHEY and SVGAGI. CDR3 in amino acids: CASSYSSGNLEPSEDTQYF.

This chain joins TRBV5-4 and TRBJ1-2; lacking DNA, the TRBD1 call made by TCRdb goes unchecked. This CDR3 contains 18 residues. Germline V gene lookup returns CDR1 SGHNT and CDR2 YYREEE (reference sequence). The CDR3 is CASSSYLVEGQSAYGYTF. Together with reference TRBV5-4 and TRBJ1-2, the CDR3 gives the full variable domain: ETGVTQSPTHLIKTRGQQVTLRCSSQSGHNTVSWYQQALGQGPQFIFQYYREEENGRGNFPPRFSGLQFPNYSSELNVNALELDDSALYLCASSSYLVEGQSAYGYTFGSGTRLTVV.

This CDR3 is CASSPVAGGVNEQFF. The chain employs TRBV7-3 and TRBJ2-1; absent DNA, TCRdb's TRBD2 call cannot be checked. In germline, CDR1 is SGHTA, CDR2 FQGTGA. This CDR3 is 15 amino acids long.

The chain recombines TRBV7-3 with TRBJ2-1; the TCRdb D gene call, TRBD2, has no DNA to confirm it. CDR1 and CDR2 (germline): SGHTA, FQGTGA. This CDR3 region has 16 residues. CDR3 loop: CASSPLASGSTNEQFF.

The rearrangement uses TRBV10-3 and TRBJ2-1; TCRdb's D call of TRBD1 is untestable without DNA. CDR3 length equals 14 residues. The germline V gene encodes CDR1 ENHRY and CDR2 SYGVKD. CDR3 amino acids: CAIGRTGSLNEQFF.

The rearrangement uses TRBV5-1 and TRBJ2-1. CDR1 SGHRS and CDR2 YFSETQ come from the germline V gene. The CDR3 sequence is 12 residues long. CDR3 sequence: CASRRRGNEQFF.

This chain links TRBV27 with TRBJ2-7; TCRdb returns TRBD1, unconfirmable since there is no DNA. The CDR3 spans 15 residues. The germline gives CDR1 MNHEY, CDR2 SMNVEV (reference sequence). This CDR3 reads CASRRAGTASYEQYF.

This rearrangement joins TRBV7-9 to TRBJ2-3; absent DNA, TCRdb's TRBD2 call cannot be checked. The CDR3 length is 14 residues. Germline values: CDR1 SEHNR, CDR2 FQNEAQ (reference sequence). The CDR3 here is CASSILAGGQGQYF.

The gene calls are TRBV20-1 and TRBJ2-5; TCRdb returns TRBD2, unconfirmable since there is no DNA. This CDR3 is 13 amino acids long. The germline CDR1 and CDR2 sequences are DFQATT and SNEGSKA (reference sequence). Here the CDR3 reads CSVRPSDKETQYF.

This chain links TRBV20-1 with TRBJ1-5; TCRdb indicates TRBD1, and absent DNA this call remains unverified. Per germline, CDR1 DFQATT and CDR2 SNEGSKA (reference sequence). The CDR3 spans 15 residues. The CDR3 here is CSASRGAGYNQPQHF.

The rearrangement joins TRBV19 to TRBJ1-5; checking the TCRdb D call of TRBD1 is not possible without DNA. The CDR3 runs 15 residues. CDR1 is LNHDA and CDR2 is SQIVND in the germline V gene (reference sequence). The CDR3 is CASSPTGSLNQPQHF.

The rearrangement joins TRBV15 to TRBJ2-1; TCRdb gives TRBD1 as the D gene, but with no DNA this cannot be confirmed. The length of the CDR3 is 11 residues. Germline CDR1 reads LNHNV; CDR2 reads YYDKDF (reference sequence). CDR3 sequence reads: CATRGAVEQFF.

This CDR3 reads CASARAGGPDTQYF. The chain recombines TRBV12-5 with TRBJ2-3; no DNA is available, so the TRBD2 call from TCRdb remains unchecked. CDR3 length equals 14 residues. Germline V gene sequence: CDR1 LGHNT, CDR2 FRNRAP.

The chain employs TRBV5-1 and TRBJ2-3; without DNA, the TCRdb call of TRBD1 cannot be checked. The length of the CDR3 is 15 residues. CDR1 is SGHRS, CDR2 YFSETQ, per germline. This CDR3 reads CASTHGTGFADTQYF.

This sequence joins TRBV7-3 and TRBJ2-1; TCRdb gives TRBD1 as the D gene, but with no DNA this cannot be confirmed. Germline loops: CDR1 SGHTA, CDR2 FQGTGA. This CDR3 has 13 residues. The CDR3 reads CASSLGVSNEQFF.

This chain connects TRBV7-9 to TRBJ2-3. The CDR3 sequence is 15 residues long. Germline assignment: CDR1 SEHNR and CDR2 FQNEAQ (reference sequence). The CDR3 protein is CASSLGPRGGDTQYF.

V usage is TRBV5-1 and J usage is TRBJ2-1; the TRBD2 assignment by TCRdb is unverifiable without DNA. Germline-derived CDR1 and CDR2 are SGHRS and YFSETQ. The CDR3 runs 16 residues. The CDR3 is CASSWFLAGGLNEQFF.

The chain combines TRBV3-1 with TRBJ2-7. The CDR3 has 14 residues. The germline CDR1 and CDR2 sequences are LGHDT and YNNKEL (reference sequence). The chain's CDR3 is CASSPTEVTYEQYF.

V usage is TRBV10-1 and J usage is TRBJ2-1; the D call of TRBD2 rests on TCRdb alone, since no DNA is present to check it. CDR1 WNHNN and CDR2 SYGVQD come from the germline V gene (reference sequence). The CDR3 totals 15 residues. This CDR3 is CASMKSGSGSNEQFF.

The chain recombines TRBV14 with TRBJ1-2. CDR3 length equals 13 residues. Germline loops: CDR1 SGHDN, CDR2 FVKESK. This CDR3 is CASSPGLTYGYTF.

The chain is built from TRBV5-1 and TRBJ2-1. Per the germline V gene, CDR1 is SGHRS and CDR2 is YFSETQ. This CDR3 is 13 amino acids long. The CDR3 sequence: CASSLADGNEQFF.

The CDR3 sequence: CASNPTGRGANVLTF. The V call is TRBV12-3 or TRBV12-4, the J call TRBJ2-6; TCRdb's D call, TRBD1, is unchecked because there is no DNA. This CDR3 region has 15 residues.